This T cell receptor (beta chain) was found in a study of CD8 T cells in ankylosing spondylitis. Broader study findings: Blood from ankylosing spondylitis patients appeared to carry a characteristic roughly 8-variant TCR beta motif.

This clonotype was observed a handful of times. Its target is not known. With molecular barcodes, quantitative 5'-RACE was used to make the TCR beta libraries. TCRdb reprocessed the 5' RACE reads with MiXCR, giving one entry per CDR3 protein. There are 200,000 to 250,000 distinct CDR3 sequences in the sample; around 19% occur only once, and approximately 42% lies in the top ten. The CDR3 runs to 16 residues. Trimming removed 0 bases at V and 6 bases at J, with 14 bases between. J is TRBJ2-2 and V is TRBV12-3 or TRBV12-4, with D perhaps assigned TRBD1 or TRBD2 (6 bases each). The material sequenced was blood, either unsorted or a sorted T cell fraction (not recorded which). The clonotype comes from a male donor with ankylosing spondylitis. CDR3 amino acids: CASSLATGGRSGELFF. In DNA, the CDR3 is TGTGCCAGCAGTTTAGCGACCGGGGGCCGGTCCGGGGAGCTGTTTTTT.